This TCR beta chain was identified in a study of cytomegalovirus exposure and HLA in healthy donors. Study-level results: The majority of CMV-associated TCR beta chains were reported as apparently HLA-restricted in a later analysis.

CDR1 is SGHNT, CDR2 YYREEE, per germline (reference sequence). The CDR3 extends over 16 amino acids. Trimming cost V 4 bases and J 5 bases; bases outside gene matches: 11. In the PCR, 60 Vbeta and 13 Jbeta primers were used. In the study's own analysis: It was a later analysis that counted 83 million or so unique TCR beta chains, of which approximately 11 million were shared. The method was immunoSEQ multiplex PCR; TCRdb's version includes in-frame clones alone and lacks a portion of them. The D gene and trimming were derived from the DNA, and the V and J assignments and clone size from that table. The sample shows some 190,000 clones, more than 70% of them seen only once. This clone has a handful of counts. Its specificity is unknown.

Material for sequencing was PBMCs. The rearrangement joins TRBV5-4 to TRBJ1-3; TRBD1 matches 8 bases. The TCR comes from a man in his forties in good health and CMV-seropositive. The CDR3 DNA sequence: TGTGCCAGCAGCGGACGAGACAGGGGAGACCGAAACACCATATATTTT. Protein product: CASSGRDRGDRNTIYF.